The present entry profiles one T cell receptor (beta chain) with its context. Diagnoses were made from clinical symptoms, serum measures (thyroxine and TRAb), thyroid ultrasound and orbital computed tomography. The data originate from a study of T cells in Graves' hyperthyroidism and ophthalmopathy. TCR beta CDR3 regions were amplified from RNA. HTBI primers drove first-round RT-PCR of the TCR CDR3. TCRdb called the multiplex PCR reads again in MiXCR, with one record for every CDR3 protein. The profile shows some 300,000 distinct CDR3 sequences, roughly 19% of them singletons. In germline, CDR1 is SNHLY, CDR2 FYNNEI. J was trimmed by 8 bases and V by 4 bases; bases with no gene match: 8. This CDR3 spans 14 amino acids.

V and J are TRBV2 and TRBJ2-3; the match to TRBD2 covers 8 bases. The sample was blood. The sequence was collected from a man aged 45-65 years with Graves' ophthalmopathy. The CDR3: CASSGLAGRATQYF. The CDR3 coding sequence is TGTGCCAGCAGTGGGTTAGCGGGACGGGCTACGCAGTATTTT.